These T cell receptor beta chains were read from a single sample in a study of neoadjuvant nivolumab and ipilimumab in lung cancer. Produced via immunoSEQ multiplex PCR; TCRdb's table is partial and in-frame only. Counted here are 40,000 or so clones, roughly 89% occurring once; the ten biggest clones make up approximately 3.4%. The sequences come from peripheral blood, collected before neoadjuvant nivolumab, alone or with ipilimumab. These receptors were taken from an adult with non-small cell lung cancer. The CDR3 runs from the conserved cysteine through the conserved F or W. Each record gives: V gene, D gene, clone size, J gene, CDR3 protein, CDR3 DNA. D genes are given only for firm matches. Not all rows give a size; the values are once, few, many and, for expanded clones, a class.

V: TRBV7-9; D: TRBD1; size: once; J: TRBJ2-1; CDR3: CASSVRTGGAGSGPNEQFF; DNA: TGTGCCAGCAGCGTACGGACAGGGGGCGCGGGTAGCGGACCTAATGAGCAGTTCTTC
V: TRBV18; D: TRBD1; size: -; J: TRBJ1-4; CDR3: CASSPPGQGEKLFF; DNA: TGTGCCAGCTCACCACCGGGACAGGGTGAAAAACTGTTTTTT
V: TRBV30; D: -; size: -; J: TRBJ2-1; CDR3: CAWSGGTDNEQFF; DNA: TGTGCCTGGAGTGGTGGGACCGACAATGAGCAGTTCTTC
V: TRBV7-2; D: TRBD1; size: -; J: TRBJ1-2; CDR3: CASSLGGQASSYGYTF; DNA: TGTGCCAGCAGCTTAGGGGGACAGGCGTCCAGCTATGGCTACACCTTC
V: TRBV2; D: TRBD1; size: -; J: TRBJ2-7; CDR3: CASFTGDSYEQYF; DNA: TGTGCCAGCTTCACAGGGGACTCCTACGAGCAGTACTTC
V: TRBV2; D: -; size: -; J: TRBJ2-5; CDR3: CASSSTGLVETQYF; DNA: TGTGCCAGCAGTTCAACAGGGTTGGTGGAGACCCAGTACTTC
V: TRBV30; D: -; size: -; J: TRBJ1-1; CDR3: CAWSVLGPEAFF; DNA: TGTGCCTGGAGTGTCCTCGGGCCCGAAGCTTTCTTT
V: TRBV4-1; D: -; size: -; J: TRBJ2-3; CDR3: CASSQDIGGKRAGAADTQYF; DNA: TGCGCCAGCAGCCAAGATATAGGGGGGAAGCGGGCCGGTGCCGCAGATACGCAGTATTTT
V: TRBV18; D: -; size: -; J: TRBJ1-2; CDR3: CASSPFTGENNYGYTF; DNA: TGTGCCAGCTCCCCGTTTACAGGTGAAAATAACTATGGCTACACCTTC
V: TRBV14; D: TRBD2; size: -; J: TRBJ2-7; CDR3: CASRPTSGSSYEQYF; DNA: TGTGCCAGCAGACCTACTAGCGGGAGCTCCTACGAGCAGTACTTC
V: TRBV5-1; D: -; size: -; J: TRBJ2-5; CDR3: CASSAGQETQYF; DNA: TGCGCCAGCAGTGCAGGCCAAGAGACCCAGTACTTC
V: TRBV28; D: -; size: once; J: TRBJ2-2; CDR3: CAILTENTGELFF; DNA: TGTGCCATCTTGACAGAGAACACCGGGGAGCTGTTTTTT
V: TRBV9; D: TRBD2; size: -; J: TRBJ2-1; CDR3: CASSVAGLAGMSDYNEQFF; DNA: TGTGCCAGCAGCGTAGCTGGACTAGCGGGAATGAGTGACTACAATGAGCAGTTCTTC
V: TRBV29-1; D: TRBD2; size: -; J: TRBJ2-2; CDR3: CSVGGLAANTGELFF; DNA: TGCAGCGTTGGGGGACTAGCGGCAAACACCGGGGAGCTGTTTTTT
V: TRBV10-2; D: TRBD2; size: -; J: TRBJ2-7; CDR3: CASRPGLAEVYEQYF; DNA: TGCGCCAGCAGGCCCGGACTAGCGGAAGTCTACGAGCAGTACTTC
V: TRBV30; D: -; size: -; J: TRBJ2-1; CDR3: CAWRLGTPGDEQFF; DNA: TGTGCCTGGAGGCTGGGGACCCCAGGGGATGAGCAGTTCTTC
V: TRBV6-5; D: -; size: -; J: TRBJ2-5; CDR3: CASSYSSGGGVETQYF; DNA: TGTGCCAGCAGTTACTCGTCAGGCGGAGGGGTGGAGACCCAGTACTTC
V: TRBV28; D: TRBD2; size: -; J: TRBJ2-7; CDR3: CASSFSGVSYEQYF; DNA: TGTGCCAGCAGTTTTAGCGGGGTCTCCTACGAGCAGTACTTC
V: TRBV25-1; D: -; size: -; J: TRBJ2-3; CDR3: CASSESNRQDTQYF; DNA: TGTGCCAGCAGTGAATCTAATCGCCAAGATACGCAGTATTTT
V: TRBV28; D: -; size: -; J: TRBJ1-5; CDR3: CASSPNGGNQPQHF; DNA: TGTGCCAGCAGTCCCAACGGGGGCAATCAGCCCCAGCATTTT
V: TRBV5-1; D: -; size: once; J: TRBJ2-5; CDR3: CASLGQSQETQYF; DNA: TGCGCCAGTCTCGGCCAATCGCAAGAGACCCAGTACTTC
V: TRBV19; D: -; size: few; J: TRBJ1-4; CDR3: CASKRSDKIEKLFF; DNA: TGTGCCAGTAAGAGAAGTGACAAGATTGAAAAACTGTTTTTT
V: TRBV30; D: TRBD2; size: -; J: TRBJ2-3; CDR3: CAWSVGLAGVADTQYF; DNA: TGTGCCTGGAGCGTCGGGCTAGCGGGAGTCGCAGATACGCAGTATTTT
V: TRBV30; D: TRBD2; size: -; J: TRBJ2-1; CDR3: CAWSGLAGEWQFF; DNA: TGTGCCTGGAGTGGACTAGCGGGAGAATGGCAGTTCTTC
V: TRBV19; D: -; size: -; J: TRBJ2-3; CDR3: CASSLADTQYF; DNA: TGTGCCAGTAGTCTGGCAGATACGCAGTATTTT
V: TRBV7-9; D: -; size: -; J: TRBJ1-2; CDR3: CASSRYSGSQGYTF; DNA: TGTGCCAGCAGTCGTTACTCTGGGTCGCAGGGCTACACCTTC
V: TRBV5-1; D: -; size: -; J: TRBJ1-1; CDR3: CASSLGGLEEAFF; DNA: TGCGCCAGCAGCTTGGGCGGGTTAGAAGAAGCTTTCTTT
V: TRBV6-4; D: -; size: -; J: TRBJ1-2; CDR3: CASITALANYGYTF; DNA: TGTGCCAGCATTACGGCTCTAGCTAACTATGGCTACACCTTC
V: TRBV6-5; D: TRBD1; size: -; J: TRBJ1-1; CDR3: CASSRGTGGREAFF; DNA: TGTGCCAGCAGCCGCGGGACAGGGGGCCGTGAAGCTTTCTTT
V: TRBV2; D: TRBD1; size: -; J: TRBJ2-6; CDR3: CASSGQASGANVLTF; DNA: TGTGCCAGCTCGGGACAGGCCTCTGGGGCCAACGTCCTGACTTTC
V: TRBV6-5; D: -; size: once; J: TRBJ2-5; CDR3: CASSGAGQSQETQYF; DNA: TGTGCCAGCAGTGGGGCCGGACAATCCCAAGAGACCCAGTACTTC
V: TRBV5-1; D: TRBD1; size: -; J: TRBJ2-1; CDR3: CASSSVPGTGVYNEQFF; DNA: TGCGCCAGCAGCTCAGTACCTGGGACAGGGGTTTACAATGAGCAGTTCTTC
V: TRBV18; D: -; size: -; J: TRBJ2-7; CDR3: CASSLTQAGVLYEQYF; DNA: TGTGCCAGCTCACTCACCCAAGCAGGGGTTCTCTACGAGCAGTACTTC
V: TRBV11-2; D: TRBD2; size: -; J: TRBJ2-2; CDR3: CASSPRTSGNTGELFF; DNA: TGTGCCAGCAGCCCTAGGACTAGCGGGAACACCGGGGAGCTGTTTTTT
V: TRBV9; D: -; size: once; J: TRBJ1-5; CDR3: CASSVAPPGDPSHF; DNA: TGTGCCAGCAGCGTAGCTCCCCCAGGGGACCCCAGCCATTTT
V: TRBV18; D: TRBD2; size: -; J: TRBJ2-1; CDR3: CASSPPGLAVNEQFF; DNA: TGTGCCAGCTCACCCCCCGGACTAGCGGTCAATGAGCAGTTCTTC
V: TRBV11-1; D: -; size: -; J: TRBJ1-1; CDR3: CASHQPGNPGTEAFF; DNA: TGTGCCAGCCACCAACCGGGGAACCCAGGCACTGAAGCTTTCTTT
V: TRBV5-1; D: -; size: -; J: TRBJ2-1; CDR3: CASSLVRGLNEQFF; DNA: TGCGCCAGCAGCTTGGTTAGGGGACTCAATGAGCAGTTCTTC
V: TRBV5-5; D: TRBD1; size: -; J: TRBJ1-5; CDR3: CASSRTGEHQPQHF; DNA: TGTGCCAGCAGCCGGACAGGGGAGCATCAGCCCCAGCATTTT
V: TRBV14; D: TRBD2; size: -; J: TRBJ2-3; CDR3: CASSQRRGLATLDTQYF; DNA: TGTGCCAGCAGCCAGCGCCGAGGACTAGCGACGCTAGATACGCAGTATTTT
V: TRBV27; D: -; size: -; J: TRBJ2-5; CDR3: CASSTIGGGVETQYF; DNA: TGTGCCAGCAGCACTATTGGGGGCGGAGTGGAGACCCAGTACTTC
V: TRBV7-9; D: TRBD2; size: -; J: TRBJ2-1; CDR3: CASSLGAAGEPWNEQFF; DNA: TGTGCCAGCAGCTTAGGGGCGGCGGGAGAACCCTGGAATGAGCAGTTCTTC
V: TRBV6-4; D: TRBD1; size: -; J: TRBJ2-1; CDR3: CASSVDRGRYEQFF; DNA: TGTGCCAGCAGTGTTGACAGGGGCAGGTATGAGCAGTTCTTC
V: TRBV19; D: -; size: -; J: TRBJ1-2; CDR3: CASSIARYGYTF; DNA: TGTGCCAGTAGTATAGCCAGGTATGGCTACACCTTC
V: TRBV30; D: -; size: -; J: TRBJ2-7; CDR3: CAWSTGPAKQYF; DNA: TGTGCCTGGAGTACGGGCCCAGCTAAGCAGTACTTC